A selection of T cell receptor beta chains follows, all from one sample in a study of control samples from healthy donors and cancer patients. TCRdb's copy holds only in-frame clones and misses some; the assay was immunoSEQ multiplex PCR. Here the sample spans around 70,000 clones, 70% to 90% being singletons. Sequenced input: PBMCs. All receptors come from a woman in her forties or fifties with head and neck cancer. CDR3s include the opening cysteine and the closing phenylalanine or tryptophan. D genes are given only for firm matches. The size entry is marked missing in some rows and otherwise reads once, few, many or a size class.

DNA: TGTGCCAGCAGCGCACAGGGTAAGCGAGAGACCCAGTACTTC
CDR3: CASSAQGKRETQYF
J: TRBJ2-5
V: TRBV9
size: .
D: .

DNA: TGTGCCACCAGTGACCCCGTTCTTAAGAATGAGCAGTTCTTC
CDR3: CATSDPVLKNEQFF
J: TRBJ2-1
V: TRBV24-1
size: .
D: .

DNA: TGTGCCAGCAGCTTCGAGGGGGGGAACACTGAAGCTTTCTTT
CDR3: CASSFEGGNTEAFF
J: TRBJ1-1
V: TRBV7-2
size: .
D: .

DNA: TGCGCCAGCAGCCCGAGGGTCGGGGAGGGTAATTCACCCCTCCACTTT
CDR3: CASSPRVGEGNSPLHF
J: TRBJ1-6
V: TRBV5-1
size: .
D: .

DNA: TGTGCCAGCTCAGGTAGCGGGGGACAAGAGACCCAGTACTTC
CDR3: CASSGSGGQETQYF
J: TRBJ2-5
V: TRBV18
size: .
D: TRBD2

DNA: TGTGCCAGCAGACTGTCCGGGACAGGGGGCAAGGGGGAGACCCAGTACTTC
CDR3: CASRLSGTGGKGETQYF
J: TRBJ2-5
V: TRBV19
size: .
D: TRBD1

DNA: TGTGCCAGCAGCCCCGGCGGGGGGACAGGGGACACTGAAGCTTTCTTT
CDR3: CASSPGGGTGDTEAFF
J: TRBJ1-1
V: TRBV7-9
size: medium-sized
D: TRBD1

DNA: TGTGCCAGTCGAGGGCAGGGGTGGACTGAAGCTTTCTTT
CDR3: CASRGQGWTEAFF
J: TRBJ1-1
V: TRBV19
size: .
D: .

DNA: TGCGCCAGCAGCTTGGCCGGACCGGGGGGGACTCACTACGAGCAGTACTTC
CDR3: CASSLAGPGGTHYEQYF
J: TRBJ2-7
V: TRBV5-1
size: few
D: TRBD2

DNA: TGTGCCAGCAGCAAAAGAGGACAGGGGAAAGATACGCAGTATTTT
CDR3: CASSKRGQGKDTQYF
J: TRBJ2-3
V: TRBV11-3
size: .
D: TRBD1

DNA: TGTGCCAGTAGTATAGGGGAGGACAGGAGCTCCTACAATGAGCAGTTCTTC
CDR3: CASSIGEDRSSYNEQFF
J: TRBJ2-1
V: TRBV19
size: .
D: .

DNA: TGTGCCAGCAGTTCCCGGATCGAGGTCCCCTTCGACGAGCAGTACTTC
CDR3: CASSSRIEVPFDEQYF
J: TRBJ2-7
V: TRBV28
size: .
D: .

DNA: TGTGCCAGCAGCTTAGGGGGCGTGGGCAATCAGCCCCAGCATTTT
CDR3: CASSLGGVGNQPQHF
J: TRBJ1-5
V: TRBV7-2
size: .
D: .

DNA: TGTGCCAGCAGCAACCTGGGGGGCTGGGGACAGGGTGATGACGAGCAGTACTTC
CDR3: CASSNLGGWGQGDDEQYF
J: TRBJ2-7
V: TRBV5-6
size: .
D: TRBD1

DNA: TGTGCCAGCAGCTCCGGAGGGGGCCGATGGGATACGCAGTATTTT
CDR3: CASSSGGGRWDTQYF
J: TRBJ2-3
V: TRBV3-1/TRBV3-2
size: .
D: .

DNA: TGTGCCAGCAGCTTAGTAGGGGGAGGGAATGAGCAGTTCTTC
CDR3: CASSLVGGGNEQFF
J: TRBJ2-1
V: TRBV7-2
size: .
D: .

DNA: TGTGCCAGCAGCCCATGGGGGGGAGATAGCAATCAGCCCCAGCATTTT
CDR3: CASSPWGGDSNQPQHF
J: TRBJ1-5
V: TRBV7-2
size: .
D: .

DNA: TGTGCCAGCAGCCCGGGGGGGGTAAAACTGTTTTTT
CDR3: CASSPGGVKLFF
J: TRBJ1-4
V: TRBV28
size: .
D: .

DNA: TGTGCCAGTAGTACCGGGACAGTGCGACCCGGAAACACCATATATTTT
CDR3: CASSTGTVRPGNTIYF
J: TRBJ1-3
V: TRBV19
size: .
D: TRBD1

DNA: TGTGCCAGCAGTTATTTAGGGCAGGGTAGGAATTCACCCCTCCACTTT
CDR3: CASSYLGQGRNSPLHF
J: TRBJ1-6
V: TRBV6-6
size: .
D: .

DNA: TGCGCCAGCAGCCAGGGGGGCGGGGGAGACACAATTCAGTACTTC
CDR3: CASSQGGGGDTIQYF
J: TRBJ2-4
V: TRBV4-3
size: .
D: .

DNA: TGTGCCAGCAGCCGTTTTGGTTCTGATAACTATGGCTACACCTTC
CDR3: CASSRFGSDNYGYTF
J: TRBJ1-2
V: TRBV3-1/TRBV3-2
size: once
D: .

DNA: TGCGCCAGCAGCCCGGGGTTTCGGGAAGAGACCCAGTACTTC
CDR3: CASSPGFREETQYF
J: TRBJ2-5
V: TRBV5-1
size: .
D: .

DNA: TGTGCCAGCAGACCAGACCTTGAATTCTATGGCTACACCTTC
CDR3: CASRPDLEFYGYTF
J: TRBJ1-2
V: TRBV28
size: .
D: .

DNA: TGCGCCAGCAGCTTGGCCTGGGGCTACGAGCAGTACTTC
CDR3: CASSLAWGYEQYF
J: TRBJ2-7
V: TRBV5-1
size: .
D: .